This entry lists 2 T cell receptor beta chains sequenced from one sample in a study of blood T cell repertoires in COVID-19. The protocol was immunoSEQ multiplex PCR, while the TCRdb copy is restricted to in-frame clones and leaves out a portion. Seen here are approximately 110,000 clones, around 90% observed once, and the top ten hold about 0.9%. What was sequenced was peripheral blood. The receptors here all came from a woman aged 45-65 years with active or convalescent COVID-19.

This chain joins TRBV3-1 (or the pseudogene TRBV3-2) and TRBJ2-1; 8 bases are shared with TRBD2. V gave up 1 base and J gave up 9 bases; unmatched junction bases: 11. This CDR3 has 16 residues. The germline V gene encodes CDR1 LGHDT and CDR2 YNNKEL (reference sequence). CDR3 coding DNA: TGTGCCAGCAGCCAAGGGAGCGGGGGACATGGGGGTGAGCAGTTCTTC. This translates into CASSQGSGGHGGEQFF.

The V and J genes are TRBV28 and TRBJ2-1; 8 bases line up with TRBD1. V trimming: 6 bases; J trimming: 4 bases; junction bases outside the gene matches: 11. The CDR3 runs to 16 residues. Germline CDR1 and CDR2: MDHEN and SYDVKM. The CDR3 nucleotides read TGTGCCAGCAGCTCCCCCCGGACAGGGCCTTACAATGAGCAGTTCTTC. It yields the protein CASSSPRTGPYNEQFF.